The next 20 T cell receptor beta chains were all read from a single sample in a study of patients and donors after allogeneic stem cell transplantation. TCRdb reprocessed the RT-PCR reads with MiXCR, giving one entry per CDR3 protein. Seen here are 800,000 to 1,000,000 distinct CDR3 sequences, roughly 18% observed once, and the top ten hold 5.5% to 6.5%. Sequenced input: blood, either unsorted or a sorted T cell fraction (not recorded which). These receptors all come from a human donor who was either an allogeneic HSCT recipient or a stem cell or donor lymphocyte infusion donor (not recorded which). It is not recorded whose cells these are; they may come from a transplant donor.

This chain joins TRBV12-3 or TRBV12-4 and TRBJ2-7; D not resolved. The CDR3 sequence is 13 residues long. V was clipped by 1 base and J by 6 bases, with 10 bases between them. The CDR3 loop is CASSLGDWREQYF. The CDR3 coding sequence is TGTGCCAGCAGTTTAGGAGATTGGCGCGAGCAGTACTTC.

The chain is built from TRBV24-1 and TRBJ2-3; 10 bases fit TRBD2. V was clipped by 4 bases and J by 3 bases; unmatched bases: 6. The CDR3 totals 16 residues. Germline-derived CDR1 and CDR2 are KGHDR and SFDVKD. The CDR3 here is CATSDPSGSGTDTQYF. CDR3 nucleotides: TGTGCCACCAGTGACCCTAGCGGGAGTGGAACAGATACGCAGTATTTT.

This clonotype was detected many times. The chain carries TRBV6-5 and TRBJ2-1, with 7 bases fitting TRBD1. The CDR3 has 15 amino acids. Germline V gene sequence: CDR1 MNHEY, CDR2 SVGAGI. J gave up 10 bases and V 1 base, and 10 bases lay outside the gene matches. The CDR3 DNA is TGTGCCAGCAGTTACTTAGCCGGGACAGCGGACGAGCAGTTCTTC. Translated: CASSYLAGTADEQFF.

The CDR3 reads CAISEKIQETQYF. In DNA, the CDR3 is TGTGCCATCAGTGAGAAGATTCAAGAGACCCAGTACTTC. V usage is TRBV10-3 and J usage is TRBJ2-5; D unclear. This CDR3 is 13 amino acids long. The V end was cut by 2 bases, the J end by 2 bases, with 6 bases between. Germline V gene sequence: CDR1 ENHRY, CDR2 SYGVKD.

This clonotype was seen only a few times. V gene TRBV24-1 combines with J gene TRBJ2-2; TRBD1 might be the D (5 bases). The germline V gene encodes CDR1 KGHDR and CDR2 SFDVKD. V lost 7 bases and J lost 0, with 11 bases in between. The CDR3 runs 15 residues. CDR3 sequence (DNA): TGTGCCACCAGGTCAGGGCTTGCGAACACCGGGGAGCTGTTTTTT. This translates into CATRSGLANTGELFF.

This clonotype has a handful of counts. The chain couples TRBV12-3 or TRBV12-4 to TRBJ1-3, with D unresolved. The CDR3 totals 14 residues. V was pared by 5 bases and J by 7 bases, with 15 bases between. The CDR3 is CASSTTLRGNTIYF. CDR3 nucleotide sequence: TGTGCCAGCAGTACTACTTTACGCGGGAACACCATATATTTT.

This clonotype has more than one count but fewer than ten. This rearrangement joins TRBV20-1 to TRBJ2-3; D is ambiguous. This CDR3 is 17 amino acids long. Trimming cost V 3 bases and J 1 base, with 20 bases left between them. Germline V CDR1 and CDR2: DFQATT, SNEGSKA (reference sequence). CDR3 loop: CSASPPGTPQRTDTQYF. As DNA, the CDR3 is TGCAGTGCTAGTCCCCCTGGAACTCCCCAACGCACAGATACGCAGTATTTT.

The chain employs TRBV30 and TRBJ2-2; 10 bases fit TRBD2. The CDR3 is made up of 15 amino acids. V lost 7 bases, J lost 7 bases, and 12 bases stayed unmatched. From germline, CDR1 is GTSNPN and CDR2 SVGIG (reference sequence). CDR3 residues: CASMASGRAGGELFF. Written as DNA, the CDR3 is TGTGCCTCTATGGCAAGCGGGAGGGCCGGCGGGGAGCTGTTTTTT.

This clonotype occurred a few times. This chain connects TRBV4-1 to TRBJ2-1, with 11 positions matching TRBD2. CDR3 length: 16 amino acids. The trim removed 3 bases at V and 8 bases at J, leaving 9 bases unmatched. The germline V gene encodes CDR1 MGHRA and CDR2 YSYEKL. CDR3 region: CASSQPLAGGAYEQFF. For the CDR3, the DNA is TGCGCCAGCAGCCAGCCTCTAGCGGGAGGCGCCTATGAGCAGTTCTTC.

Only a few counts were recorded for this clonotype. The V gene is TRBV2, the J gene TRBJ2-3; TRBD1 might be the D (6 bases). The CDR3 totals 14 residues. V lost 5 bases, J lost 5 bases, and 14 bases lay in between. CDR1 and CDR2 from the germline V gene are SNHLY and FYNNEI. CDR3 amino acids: CASSLQGRGDTQYF. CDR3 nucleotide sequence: TGTGCCAGCAGTCTACAGGGTCGGGGAGATACGCAGTATTTT.

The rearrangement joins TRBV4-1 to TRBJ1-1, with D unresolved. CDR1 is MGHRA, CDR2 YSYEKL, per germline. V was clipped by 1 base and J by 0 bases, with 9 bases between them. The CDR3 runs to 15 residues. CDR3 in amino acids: CASSQALHMNTEAFF. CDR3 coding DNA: TGCGCCAGCAGCCAAGCCCTACATATGAACACTGAAGCTTTCTTT.

Here the CDR3 DNA reads TGTGCCAGCAGTTTTGGGGGGAGGCAAGCTTTCTTT. As protein: CASSFGGRQAFF. The chain recombines TRBV12-3 or TRBV12-4 with TRBJ1-1, with TRBD1 as a possible D gene (5 bases). The length of the CDR3 is 12 residues. V shed 3 bases and J shed 9 bases, with 11 bases lying between them.

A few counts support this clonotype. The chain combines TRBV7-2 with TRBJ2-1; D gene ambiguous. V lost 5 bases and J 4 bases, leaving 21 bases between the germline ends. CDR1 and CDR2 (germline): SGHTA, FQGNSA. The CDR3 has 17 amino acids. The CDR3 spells CASSPGYGPKNYNEQFF. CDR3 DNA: TGTGCCAGCAGCCCAGGCTACGGACCCAAAAATTACAATGAGCAGTTCTTC. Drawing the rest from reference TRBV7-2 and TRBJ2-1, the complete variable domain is GAGVSQSPSNKVTEKGKDVELRCDPISGHTALYWYRQSLGQGLEFLIYFQGNSAPDKSGLPSDRFSAERTGGSVSTLTIQRTQQEDSAVYLCASSPGYGPKNYNEQFFGPGTRLTVL.

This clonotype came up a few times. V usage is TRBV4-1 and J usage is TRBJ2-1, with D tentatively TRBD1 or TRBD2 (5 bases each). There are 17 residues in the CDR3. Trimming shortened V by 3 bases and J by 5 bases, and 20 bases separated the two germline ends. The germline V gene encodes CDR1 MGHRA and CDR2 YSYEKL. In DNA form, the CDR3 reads TGCGCCAGCAGCCAGGGGGAAGCCGGGACGACCAACAATGAGCAGTTCTTC. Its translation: CASSQGEAGTTNNEQFF.

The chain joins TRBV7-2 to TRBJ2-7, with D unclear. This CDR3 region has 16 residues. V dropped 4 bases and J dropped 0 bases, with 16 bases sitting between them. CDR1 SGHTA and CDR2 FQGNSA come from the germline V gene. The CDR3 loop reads CASSSDNMRSSYEQYF. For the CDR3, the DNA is TGTGCCAGCAGCTCGGATAACATGAGGAGCTCCTACGAGCAGTACTTC.

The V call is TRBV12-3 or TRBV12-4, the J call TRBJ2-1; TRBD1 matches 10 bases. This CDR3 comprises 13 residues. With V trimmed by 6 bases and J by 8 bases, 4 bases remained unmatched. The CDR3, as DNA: TGTGCCAGCAGCCCCGACAGGGGGCATGAGCAGTTCTTC. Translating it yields CASSPDRGHEQFF.

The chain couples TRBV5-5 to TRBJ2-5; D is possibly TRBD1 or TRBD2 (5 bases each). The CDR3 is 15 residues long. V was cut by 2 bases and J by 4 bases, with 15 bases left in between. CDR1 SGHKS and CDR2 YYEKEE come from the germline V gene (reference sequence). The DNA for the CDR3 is TGTGCCAGCAGCTTCCCGGGACCTCGAGGAGAGACCCAGTACTTC. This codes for CASSFPGPRGETQYF.

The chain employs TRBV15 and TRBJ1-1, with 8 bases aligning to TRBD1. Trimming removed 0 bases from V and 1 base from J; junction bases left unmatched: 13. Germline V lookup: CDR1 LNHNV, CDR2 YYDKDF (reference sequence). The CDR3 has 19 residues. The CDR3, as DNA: TGTGCCACCAGCAGAGATCTTTTTGGACAGGGTATGGGGAACACTGAAGCTTTCTTT. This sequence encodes CATSRDLFGQGMGNTEAFF.

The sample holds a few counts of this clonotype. CDR3: CSVDKGGGNTEAFF. In DNA, the CDR3 is TGCAGCGTTGATAAAGGGGGCGGGAACACTGAAGCTTTCTTT. This chain connects TRBV29-1 to TRBJ1-1; 7 nucleotides line up with TRBD1. The CDR3 is made up of 14 amino acids. V was clipped by 3 bases and J by 1 base; unmatched bases: 5. Germline loops: CDR1 SQVTM, CDR2 ANQGSEA.

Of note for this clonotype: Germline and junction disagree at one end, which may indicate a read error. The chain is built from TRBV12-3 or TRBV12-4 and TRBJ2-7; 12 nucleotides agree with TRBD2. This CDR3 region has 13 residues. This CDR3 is CASSLGLAGPRHF. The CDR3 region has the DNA TGTGCCAGCAGCCTAGGACTAGCGGGACCACGTCACTTC.